Following are 25 T cell receptor beta chains from one sample sequenced in a study of OX40 agonist ivuxolimab in advanced cancers. The library was built by means of the immunoSEQ multiplex PCR assay. The table comes from immuneACCESS by way of TCRdb, which keeps in-frame sequences with V and J called. Part of the clones is missing from these tables; in studies checked, under half for an unresolved V gene and the rest for unknown reasons. This sample comprises approximately 37,000 clones, 84% of them detected only once. The ten largest make up roughly 1.9% of the sample. The sample here was CD4+ or CD8+ T cells sorted from blood, taken in a trial of the OX40 agonist ivuxolimab. The receptors come from an adult with an advanced solid tumor such as melanoma, head and neck, liver or kidney cancer.

The V call is TRBV18, the J call TRBJ2-6; D assignment may be TRBD1 or TRBD2 (5 bases each). V lost 3 bases to trimming and J lost 7 bases, with 19 bases between them. CDR1 is KGHSH, CDR2 LQKENI, per germline. The CDR3 contains 17 residues. CDR3 nucleotides: TGTGCCAGCTCACCCCGTGGGACGGCTCTCGGAGCCAACGTCCTGACTTTC. As protein: CASSPRGTALGANVLTF. Together with reference TRBV18 and TRBJ2-6, the CDR3 gives the full variable domain: NAGVMQNPRHLVRRRGQEARLRCSPMKGHSHVYWYRQLPEEGLKFMVYLQKENIIDESGMPKERFSAEFPKEGPSILRIQQVVRGDSAAYFCASSPRGTALGANVLTFGAGSRLTVL.

The rearrangement uses TRBV15 and TRBJ1-1; D gene unclear. V was cut by 8 bases and J by 0 bases, with 10 bases left in between. The V gene's germline CDR1 is LNHNV and CDR2 YYDKDF (reference sequence). The CDR3 spans 13 residues. This chain's CDR3 is CATSAEMNTEAFF. CDR3 nucleotide sequence: TGTGCCACCTCAGCAGAAATGAACACTGAAGCTTTCTTT.

This sequence joins TRBV28 and TRBJ1-1; TRBD1 matches 7 bases. Germline CDR1 and CDR2: MDHEN and SYDVKM. The CDR3 length is 15 residues. Germline trimming cut 4 bases from V and 11 bases from J; bases unmatched to any gene: 16. CDR3 nucleotides: TGTGCCAGCAGTTACCGCGACAGGGCTCTCTATGGGGCTTTCTTT. Its translation is CASSYRDRALYGAFF.

The chain links TRBV27 to TRBJ1-5; a weak D match, TRBD1 (5 bases). Germline V gene data show CDR1 as MNHEY and CDR2 as SMNVEV (reference sequence). Deletions cut 5 bases from V and 3 bases from J, with 14 bases between. The CDR3 sequence is 15 residues long. The CDR3 nucleotides read TGTGCCAGCAGTATCACAGGTATGGACAATCAGCCCCAGCATTTT. It encodes CASSITGMDNQPQHF.

The chain uses TRBV10-3 and TRBJ1-6; no clear D. This CDR3 is 16 amino acids long. In germline, CDR1 is ENHRY, CDR2 SYGVKD. Trimming removed 0 bases at V and 6 bases at J, with 12 bases between. DNA for the CDR3: TGTGCCATCAGTGAGTCGGCAGGTCCAGGTAATTCACCCCTCCACTTT. Translating it yields CAISESAGPGNSPLHF.

The rearrangement links TRBV2 to TRBJ2-1, with D uncertain. This CDR3 is 15 amino acids long. Between the trimmed V and J ends, which lost 2 bases and 12 bases, there was a span of 20 bases. Germline V gene sequence: CDR1 SNHLY, CDR2 FYNNEI. CDR3 sequence (DNA): TGTGCCAGCAGTGAAAGTGCGGCCCGCCTAGTGGGGCAGTTCTTC. Protein: CASSESAARLVGQFF.

This clone appeared a few times. The rearrangement links TRBV7-9 to TRBJ2-2, with TRBD1 matching 7 bases. J gave up 1 base and V 2 bases, and 4 bases lay outside the gene matches. Per germline, CDR1 SEHNR and CDR2 FQNEAQ (reference sequence). The CDR3 is 16 residues long. CDR3 sequence (DNA): TGTGCCAGCAGCTTATTAAGGACAGGGAACACCGGGGAGCTGTTTTTT. This gives the protein CASSLLRTGNTGELFF.

The chain carries TRBV5-6 and TRBJ2-1; 9 nucleotides line up with TRBD1. This CDR3 region has 14 residues. J was trimmed by 4 bases and V by 4 bases; bases with no gene match: 3. The germline CDR1 and CDR2 sequences are SGHDT and YYEEEE. The CDR3 is CASSVDRGYNEQFF. The CDR3 coding sequence is TGTGCCAGCAGCGTGGACAGGGGTTACAATGAGCAGTTCTTC.

The chain couples TRBV5-6 to TRBJ1-5; TRBD1 aligns across 7 bases. V shed 4 bases, J shed 2 bases, and the junction held 3 bases outside the gene matches. Looked up from germline, CDR1 is SGHDT and CDR2 is YYEEEE. CDR3 length: 14 residues. CDR3 residues: CASSRTGGNQPQHF. CDR3 in DNA: TGTGCCAGCAGCCGGACAGGCGGCAATCAGCCCCAGCATTTT.

The chain carries TRBV6-4 and TRBJ2-3, with 11 bases lining up with TRBD2. V shed 4 bases and J 0 bases; nucleotides not matched to a gene: 6. The CDR3 loop spans 17 amino acids. Germline V gene data show CDR1 as MRHNA and CDR2 as SNTAGT. CDR3 protein: CASSGTSGWGSTDTQYF. For the CDR3, the DNA is TGTGCCAGCAGTGGGACTAGCGGGTGGGGGAGCACAGATACGCAGTATTTT.

The chain carries TRBV28 and TRBJ1-2, with D possibly being TRBD1 (6 bases). CDR3 length: 17 amino acids. Germline V gives CDR1 MDHEN, CDR2 SYDVKM. Deletions cut 3 bases from V and 1 base from J, with 18 bases between. CDR3 in amino acids: CASSFLRKRGGNYGYTF. The CDR3 nucleotides read TGTGCCAGCAGTTTCCTCCGAAAGAGAGGGGGTAACTATGGCTACACCTTC.

The rearrangement links TRBV14 to TRBJ2-7; 8 bases line up with TRBD1. The CDR3 has 16 amino acids. V lost 4 bases to trimming and J lost 6 bases; unmatched junction nucleotides: 14. Germline V gene data show CDR1 as SGHDN and CDR2 as FVKESK. The CDR3 DNA reads as TGTGCCAGCAGCCCTCGGGACAGGTACCGAACTTCCGAGCAGTACTTC. Protein: CASSPRDRYRTSEQYF. The full variable domain, in which reference TRBV14 and TRBJ2-7 provide the parts outside the CDR3, is EAGVTQFPSHSVIEKGQTVTLRCDPISGHDNLYWYRRVMGKEIKFLLHFVKESKQDESGMPNNRFLAERTGGTYSTLKVQPAELEDSGVYFCASSPRDRYRTSEQYFGPGTRLTVT.

This chain uses TRBV28 with TRBJ2-7; TRBD2 might be the D (6 bases). The V end was cut by 4 bases, the J end by 0 bases, with 10 bases between. The germline CDR1 and CDR2 sequences are MDHEN and SYDVKM. The CDR3 length is 14 residues. In DNA, the CDR3 is TGTGCCAGCAGTTCTTCCGGGAGCTCCTACGAGCAGTACTTC. As protein: CASSSSGSSYEQYF.

This clone came up once. V is TRBV15 and J is TRBJ2-7, with D possibly called TRBD1 or TRBD2 (6 bases each). CDR3 length: 16 residues. Germline CDR1 LNHNV, CDR2 YYDKDF (reference sequence). Trimming shortened V by 0 bases and J by 0 bases, and 12 bases separated the two germline ends. Here the CDR3 reads CATSRDSGAASYEQYF. CDR3 DNA: TGTGCCACCAGCAGAGATTCGGGGGCAGCCTCCTACGAGCAGTACTTC.

This clone was detected a few times. V gene TRBV18 combines with J gene TRBJ2-7; D unresolved. V gave up 3 bases and J gave up 2 bases, with 11 bases separating them. Germline loops: CDR1 KGHSH, CDR2 LQKENI. The CDR3 totals 14 residues. In nucleotides, the CDR3 is TGTGCCAGCTCACCGCTAGGCTTAGCCTACGAGCAGTACTTC. Protein sequence: CASSPLGLAYEQYF. Using reference TRBV18 and TRBJ2-7 for the parts outside the CDR3, the full variable domain is NAGVMQNPRHLVRRRGQEARLRCSPMKGHSHVYWYRQLPEEGLKFMVYLQKENIIDESGMPKERFSAEFPKEGPSILRIQQVVRGDSAAYFCASSPLGLAYEQYFGPGTRLTVT.

The chain uses TRBV6-5 and TRBJ2-7; D gene unclear. V was trimmed by 5 bases and J by 3 bases, leaving 11 bases between them. From germline, CDR1 is MNHEY and CDR2 SVGAGI. The CDR3 loop spans 13 amino acids. The CDR3 spells CASSRTRLYEQYF. The CDR3 region has the DNA TGTGCCAGCAGTAGGACGCGACTCTACGAGCAGTACTTC.

The chain employs TRBV25-1 and TRBJ1-2, with D tentatively TRBD1 (5 bases). The V and J ends lost 1 base and 5 bases respectively, with 5 bases between them. Germline V CDR1 and CDR2: MGHDK, SYGVNS. The CDR3 totals 12 residues. The chain's CDR3 is CASSEWGYGYTF. CDR3 nucleotides: TGTGCCAGCAGTGAATGGGGGTATGGCTACACCTTC.

The chain is built from TRBV7-2 and TRBJ2-1; TRBD2 aligns across 8 bases. The CDR3 extends over 17 amino acids. Losses at the gene ends were 4 bases for V and 2 bases for J; bases not matched to a gene: 10. CDR1 SGHTA and CDR2 FQGNSA come from the germline V gene. The CDR3 DNA sequence: TGTGCCAGCAGCTCAACGACCGGGACTAGACCCTACAATGAGCAGTTCTTC. Protein: CASSSTTGTRPYNEQFF.

In DNA, the CDR3 is TGTGCCAGTAGTGCTGACAGTTTGAACACTGAAGCTTTCTTT. It encodes CASSADSLNTEAFF. The chain carries TRBV19 and TRBJ1-1; the D gene is possibly TRBD1 (5 bases). The V gene's germline CDR1 is LNHDA and CDR2 SQIVND (reference sequence). Trimming cost V 5 bases and J 0 bases, with 10 bases left between them. CDR3 length equals 14 residues. The entire variable domain, with the rest obtained from reference TRBV19 and TRBJ1-1, is as follows: DGGITQSPKYLFRKEGQNVTLSCEQNLNHDAMYWYRQDPGQGLRLIYYSQIVNDFQKGDIAEGYSVSREKKESFPLTVTSAQKNPTAFYLCASSADSLNTEAFFGQGTRLTVV.

This chain links TRBV5-1 with TRBJ2-7; 8 bases are a match to TRBD1. This CDR3 region has 16 residues. V was pared by 5 bases and J by 4 bases, with 14 bases of the junction left unmatched. Germline-derived CDR1 and CDR2 are SGHRS and YFSETQ. CDR3 protein: CASSQTQGAVFYEQYF. As DNA, the CDR3 is TGCGCCAGCAGTCAAACTCAGGGGGCGGTTTTTTACGAGCAGTACTTC.

The chain recombines TRBV5-1 with TRBJ2-7; no clear D. CDR3 length: 11 residues. V shed 0 bases and J shed 7 bases, with 5 bases lying between them. Germline CDR1 reads SGHRS; CDR2 reads YFSETQ. CDR3 DNA sequence: TGCGCCAGCAGCTTGGGTGGGGAGCAGTACTTC. Encoded protein: CASSLGGEQYF.

The CDR3 protein is CASTRELNTGELFF. In DNA, the CDR3 is TGTGCCAGCACGCGGGAATTAAACACCGGGGAGCTGTTTTTT. The V and J genes are TRBV9 and TRBJ2-2; D perhaps matches TRBD2 (6 bases). Trimming left V 6 bases short and J 2 bases short, with 11 bases between. Germline CDR1 SGDLS, CDR2 YYNGEE. The CDR3 runs to 14 residues.

The chain joins TRBV6-5 to TRBJ2-1; tentatively, D is TRBD1 (6 bases). Between the trimmed V and J ends, which lost 4 bases and 0 bases, there was a span of 10 bases. The CDR3 is 15 amino acids. The germline V gene encodes CDR1 MNHEY and CDR2 SVGAGI. In nucleotides, the CDR3 is TGTGCCAGCAGTTGGGGGACAACCTCCTACAATGAGCAGTTCTTC. Protein: CASSWGTTSYNEQFF.

This clone was recorded only once. This chain joins TRBV29-1 and TRBJ2-7, with D tentatively TRBD1 (6 bases). This CDR3 comprises 14 residues. Germline CDR1 reads SQVTM; CDR2 reads ANQGSEA. The V end was cut by 6 bases, the J end by 0 bases, with 15 bases between. The CDR3 coding sequence is TGCAGCGTCGGATACGGACAGAACTCCTACGAGCAGTACTTC. Its protein product is CSVGYGQNSYEQYF.

The rearrangement uses TRBV11-3 and TRBJ2-7; TRBD1 matches at 10 bases. The trim removed 1 base at V and 6 bases at J, leaving 9 bases unmatched. Looked up from germline, CDR1 is SGHNT and CDR2 is YENEEA. The CDR3 spans 16 residues. This chain's CDR3 is CASSLGQGAALAEQYF. The CDR3 bases are TGTGCCAGCAGCTTAGGACAGGGGGCGGCCTTGGCCGAGCAGTACTTC.